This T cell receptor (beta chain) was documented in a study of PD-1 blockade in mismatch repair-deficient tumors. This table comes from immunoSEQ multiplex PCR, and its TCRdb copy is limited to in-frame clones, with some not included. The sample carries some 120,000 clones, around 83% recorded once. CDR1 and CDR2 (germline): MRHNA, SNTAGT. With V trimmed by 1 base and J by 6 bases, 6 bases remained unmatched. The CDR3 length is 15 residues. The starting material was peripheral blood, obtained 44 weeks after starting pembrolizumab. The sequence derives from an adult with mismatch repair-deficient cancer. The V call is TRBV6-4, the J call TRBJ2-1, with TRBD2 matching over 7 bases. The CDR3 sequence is CASSDFPGLGNEQFF. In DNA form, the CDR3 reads TGTGCCAGCAGTGACTTTCCCGGACTAGGCAATGAGCAGTTCTTC.